The TCR beta chain under discussion was sequenced for a study of blood T cell repertoires in COVID-19. The table came from immunoSEQ multiplex PCR; TCRdb's copy has only in-frame clones and leaves some out. The sample lists 200,000 to 250,000 clones; roughly nine tenths were seen once. This CDR3 spans 15 amino acids. Losses at the gene ends were 3 bases for V and 2 bases for J; bases not matched to a gene: 7. The germline gives CDR1 MGHRA, CDR2 YSYEKL. The chain has TRBV4-1 and TRBJ2-7; 7 bases are a match to TRBD1. The sequenced sample was PBMCs or T cells enriched from blood (not recorded which). The receptor's source is a woman aged 25 to 39 who had recovered from COVID-19. CDR3 loop: CASSHHRDSPYEQYF. CDR3 sequence (DNA): TGCGCCAGCAGCCACCACCGGGACAGCCCCTACGAGCAGTACTTC.